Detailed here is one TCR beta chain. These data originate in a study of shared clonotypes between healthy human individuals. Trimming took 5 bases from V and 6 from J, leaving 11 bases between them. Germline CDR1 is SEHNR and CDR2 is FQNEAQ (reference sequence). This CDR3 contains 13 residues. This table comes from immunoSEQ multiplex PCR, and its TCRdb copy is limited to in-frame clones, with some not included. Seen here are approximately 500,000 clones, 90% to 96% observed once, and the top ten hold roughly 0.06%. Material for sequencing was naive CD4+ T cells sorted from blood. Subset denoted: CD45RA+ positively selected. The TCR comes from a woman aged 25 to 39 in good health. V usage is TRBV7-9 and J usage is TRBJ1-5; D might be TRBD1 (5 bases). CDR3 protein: CASSPAQGQPQHF. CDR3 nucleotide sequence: TGTGCCAGCAGCCCAGCGCAGGGTCAGCCCCAGCATTTT. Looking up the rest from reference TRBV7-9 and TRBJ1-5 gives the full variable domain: DTGVSQNPRHKITKRGQNVTFRCDPISEHNRLYWYRQTLGQGPEFLTYFQNEAQLEKSRLLSDRFSAERPKGSFSTLEIQRTEQGDSAMYLCASSPAQGQPQHFGDGTRLSIL.